Sequencing of this T cell receptor beta chain was carried out in a study of spatial heterogeneity in lung cancer. Study-level information: The study observed each unique TCR and UMI combination more than ten times on average in raw reads.

TCRdb re-analysed the 5' RACE reads in MiXCR, keeping a single row per CDR3 protein. The profile shows approximately 52,000 distinct CDR3 sequences, approximately 5% of them singletons. This clonotype showed up many times. Its target is unknown. Described time point: sample taken at primary tumor resection. A total of roughly 72 untreated early-stage non-small cell lung cancer patients served as donors. Tumor, nontumor lung or frozen PBMC supplied whole RNA that was sequenced unsorted. The study, taken as a whole, reports: Ubiquitous expanded tumor TCRs were observed in blood more at resection than follow-up.

After removal of 2 bases from V and 3 bases from J, the junction contained 3 bases not matched to a gene. Germline loops: CDR1 LGHNA, CDR2 YNFKEQ. The CDR3 totals 15 residues. The chain joins TRBV4-2 to TRBJ2-3; 9 bases fit TRBD1. The sequences come from PBMCs, collected at surgery. The source is a male donor with early-stage non-small cell lung cancer. DNA for the CDR3: TGTGCCAGCAGCCAAAGACAGGGGGGGACAGATACGCAGTATTTT. This sequence encodes CASSQRQGGTDTQYF.